This TCR beta chain appears in the sequencing data of a study of read filtering for tumor transcriptome and immune sequencing. Sampling of bone marrow took place during active disease in every patient. This library used approximately 0.4 ug RNA and molecular barcoded adaptors spanning alpha/delta and beta/gamma chains. TCRdb reprocessed the reads via MiXCR and lists one record per CDR3 protein. The sample holds tens of thousands of distinct CDR3 sequences, 20% to 25% seen once. The CDR3 consists of 16 residues. Germline assignment: CDR1 SGHRS and CDR2 YFSETQ. V lost 0 bases, J lost 5 bases, and 16 bases lay in between.

The chain recombines TRBV5-1 with TRBJ2-3; D perhaps matches TRBD2 (5 bases). This clonotype was sampled from a donor at least 40 years old with multiple myeloma. Sequencing was done on a sample of a population of CD138-negative cells sorted from bone marrow. CDR3 residues: CASSLAGRLQGDTQYF. The CDR3 DNA reads as TGCGCCAGCAGCTTGGCTGGCAGACTACAAGGAGATACGCAGTATTTT.